The clone carrying this T cell receptor beta chain appeared many times. This entry comes from a study of T cells in Graves' hyperthyroidism and ophthalmopathy. Blood was drawn at first hyperthyroidism diagnosis, before any ophthalmopathy symptoms. V was trimmed by 6 bases and J by 6 bases, leaving 12 bases between them. The length of the CDR3 is 11 residues. The V gene's germline CDR1 is DFQATT and CDR2 SNEGSKA (reference sequence). Amplification targeted TCR beta CDR3 regions from RNA transcripts. The study used the HTBI primer set for a first-round RT-PCR of the TCR CDR3. MiXCR, run by TCRdb on the multiplex PCR reads, gives a single entry per CDR3 protein. The sample lists about 270,000 distinct CDR3 sequences, over 12% occurring once.

The TCR sequence derives from a woman aged 45-65 years with Graves' hyperthyroidism that later progressed to Graves' ophthalmopathy. Sequencing input: blood. The chain carries TRBV20-1 and TRBJ2-7, with D possibly being TRBD2 (5 bases). In nucleotides, the CDR3 is TGCAGTGCCGAGACTATAGGCGAGCAGTACTTC. This translates into CSAETIGEQYF.